Listed here are 9 T cell receptor beta chains from one sample, sequenced in a study of T-cell memory formation after mild COVID-19. TCRdb re-called the 5' RACE reads with MiXCR, one entry per CDR3 protein. The sample holds about 340,000 distinct CDR3 sequences, around a fifth seen once. Material for sequencing was PBMCs or a T cell subset sorted from them (not recorded which). Every receptor here comes from an adult woman who had mild COVID-19 (a few samples of this study predate the infection). Cell type and time point are not known.

This clonotype has just a few counts. The chain couples TRBV2 to TRBJ2-1, with a possible D match to TRBD2 (6 bases). Trimming stripped 4 bases from V and 3 bases from J, with 10 bases between. Per the germline V gene, CDR1 is SNHLY and CDR2 is FYNNEI. The CDR3 length is 14 residues. CDR3 region: CASSGGVGYNEQFF. The CDR3 nucleotides read TGTGCCAGCAGTGGGGGGGTCGGCTACAATGAGCAGTTCTTC. The full variable domain, its missing parts supplied by reference TRBV2 and TRBJ2-1, is EPEVTQTPSHQVTQMGQEVILRCVPISNHLYFYWYRQILGQKVEFLVSFYNNEISEKSEIFDDQFSVERPDGSNFTLKIRSTKLEDSAMYFCASSGGVGYNEQFFGPGTRLTVL.

This clonotype was seen a few times. The V gene is TRBV25-1, the J gene TRBJ1-2; perhaps TRBD1 as D (5 bases). The CDR3 sequence is 14 residues long. V lost 5 bases, J lost 1 base, and 11 bases lay in between. Germline CDR1 and CDR2: MGHDK and SYGVNS. The CDR3 nucleotides read TGTGCCAGCAGTCGCTCAGGGATTAACTATGGCTACACCTTC. Amino acids: CASSRSGINYGYTF.

The V call is TRBV9, the J call TRBJ1-1, with 8 bases matching TRBD1. This CDR3 comprises 15 residues. V shed 2 bases and J 6 bases; nucleotides not matched to a gene: 9. From germline, CDR1 is SGDLS and CDR2 YYNGEE. The CDR3 sequence is CASSVGQDLFSEAFF. The DNA of the CDR3 is TGTGCCAGCAGCGTGGGACAGGATTTGTTTTCTGAAGCTTTCTTT.

A few counts support this clonotype. The rearrangement joins TRBV29-1 to TRBJ1-1, with TRBD1 identical over 9 bases. V lost 7 bases and J lost 6; bases outside the gene matches: 6. This CDR3 is built from 12 residues. CDR1 and CDR2 from the germline V gene are SQVTM and ANQGSEA. The CDR3 bases are TGCAGCGGGGACAGGGTACTCCCTGAAGCTTTCTTT. This sequence encodes CSGDRVLPEAFF.

This chain connects TRBV20-1 to TRBJ1-1; tentative D call: TRBD1 (5 bases). Germline V gives CDR1 DFQATT, CDR2 SNEGSKA (reference sequence). Trimming removed 0 bases at V and 2 bases at J, with 10 bases between. This CDR3 has 14 amino acids. CDR3 region: CSAREPGTNTEAFF. CDR3 DNA sequence: TGCAGTGCTAGAGAGCCCGGGACCAACACTGAAGCTTTCTTT.

This clonotype was recorded at least ten times. V usage is TRBV10-2 and J usage is TRBJ2-1; D ambiguous. The ends were cut back, 7 bases at V and 0 bases at J, with 10 bases in the middle. Germline values: CDR1 WSHSY, CDR2 SAAADI. The CDR3 extends over 14 amino acids. DNA for the CDR3: TGCGCCAGCACGTCCGATAGCTCCTACAATGAGCAGTTCTTC. It encodes CASTSDSSYNEQFF.

The chain is built from TRBV7-2 and TRBJ2-2; 8 bases align to TRBD2. The CDR3 loop spans 16 amino acids. The J segment lost 4 bases and the V segment lost 6 bases, leaving 10 bases of the junction unmatched. The germline V gene has CDR1 SGHTA and CDR2 FQGNSA. This chain's CDR3 is CASRTTGTRGTGELFF. CDR3 coding DNA: TGTGCCAGCAGGACGACTGGGACTAGAGGCACCGGGGAGCTGTTTTTT.

This clonotype came up a few times. J is TRBJ1-4 and V is TRBV5-1; D is perhaps TRBD1 (5 bases). This CDR3 has 14 residues. Germline V gene sequence: CDR1 SGHRS, CDR2 YFSETQ. Trimming removed 0 bases from V and 8 bases from J, with 11 bases in between. The CDR3 loop is CASSLGRVGEKLFF. The CDR3 bases are TGCGCCAGCAGCTTGGGCAGGGTAGGAGAAAAACTGTTTTTT.

CDR3 in amino acids: CSARDKETQYF. The CDR3 nucleotides read TGCAGTGCTAGAGATAAAGAGACCCAGTACTTC. The chain employs TRBV20-1 and TRBJ2-5; the D is unclear. V gave up 0 bases and J gave up 3 bases, with 2 bases separating them. CDR3 size: 11 residues. The germline gives CDR1 DFQATT, CDR2 SNEGSKA (reference sequence).